These 26 T cell receptor beta chains were sequenced from one sample in a study of blood T cell repertoires in COVID-19. The data were produced by immunoSEQ multiplex PCR, yet TCRdb's version contains in-frame clones alone and is incomplete. The data show approximately 75,000 clones, 70% to 90% seen once. What was sequenced was peripheral blood. These receptors were collected from a man older than 75 with COVID-19, enrolled during active disease.

The chain has TRBV7-8 and TRBJ2-7, with D possibly matching TRBD1 (6 bases). In germline, CDR1 is SGHVS, CDR2 FQNEAQ. The CDR3 consists of 13 residues. Trimming took off 5 bases at V and 6 bases at J, with 14 bases between the two ends. CDR3 amino acids: CASSRPGHAEQYF. Written as DNA, the CDR3 is TGTGCCAGCAGCCGCCCGGGACACGCCGAGCAGTACTTC.

The chain combines TRBV3-1 (or the pseudogene TRBV3-2) with TRBJ1-2; D ambiguous. The CDR3 contains 14 residues. CDR1 is LGHDT and CDR2 is YNNKEL in the germline V gene (reference sequence). Trimming removed 4 bases from V and 3 bases from J, with 12 bases in between. This CDR3 reads CASSLRGIHYGYTF. Written as DNA, the CDR3 is TGTGCCAGCAGCCTTCGGGGAATACACTATGGCTACACCTTC.

The V call is TRBV27, the J call TRBJ2-7, with TRBD1 matching over 10 bases. After removal of 5 bases from V and 3 bases from J, the junction contained 10 bases not matched to a gene. Germline V lookup: CDR1 MNHEY, CDR2 SMNVEV (reference sequence). This CDR3 has 16 residues. In DNA form, the CDR3 reads TGTGCCAGCAGTCGCAGGGGGGGACAGGGGAACTACGAGCAGTACTTC. It specifies CASSRRGGQGNYEQYF.

The CDR3 DNA reads as TGTGCCAGCAGCTTGAGGACAGGTGCTGATGAAAAACTGTTTTTT. Translation gives CASSLRTGADEKLFF. The chain carries TRBV5-6 and TRBJ1-4; 7 bases line up with TRBD1. CDR1 is SGHDT and CDR2 is YYEEEE in the germline V gene. This CDR3 has 15 amino acids. J was trimmed by 6 bases and V by 1 base; bases with no gene match: 6.

There are a few counts of this clone. The V call is TRBV25-1, the J call TRBJ1-4; no definite D call. The CDR3 contains 15 residues. Trimming took off 2 bases at V and 3 bases at J, with 10 bases between the two ends. Germline V lookup: CDR1 MGHDK, CDR2 SYGVNS. CDR3 loop: CASSELRPANEKLFF. The CDR3 DNA follows: TGTGCCAGCAGTGAACTGAGGCCGGCTAATGAAAAACTGTTTTTT.

The rearrangement uses TRBV9 and TRBJ1-4; 10 bases agree with TRBD1. The CDR3 has 15 amino acids. Germline CDR1 and CDR2: SGDLS and YYNGEE. Trimming at V came to 8 bases and at J to 3 bases, leaving 7 bases not matched to a gene. Here the CDR3 reads CASASGTGANEKLFF. As DNA, the CDR3 is TGTGCCAGTGCGTCCGGGACAGGGGCTAATGAAAAACTGTTTTTT.

The chain joins TRBV24-1 to TRBJ2-1; weak D call: TRBD2 (5 bases). The germline CDR1 and CDR2 sequences are KGHDR and SFDVKD. The V end lost 10 bases, the J end lost 0 bases, and 12 bases lay between the germline ends. The CDR3 is made up of 14 amino acids. CDR3 DNA: TGTGCCACAGCTGCGGGTCACTCCTACAATGAGCAGTTCTTC. It specifies CATAAGHSYNEQFF.

This chain uses TRBV2 with TRBJ2-1; 10 bases agree with TRBD1. The CDR3 loop spans 15 amino acids. The V gene's germline CDR1 is SNHLY and CDR2 FYNNEI. The J segment lost 4 bases and the V segment lost 10 bases, leaving 10 bases of the junction unmatched. The CDR3: CANKRQGAPYNEQFF. The CDR3 nucleotides are TGTGCCAACAAACGACAGGGGGCGCCTTACAATGAGCAGTTCTTC.

V and J are TRBV9 and TRBJ2-7, with 9 nucleotides matching TRBD1. Germline V CDR1 and CDR2: SGDLS, YYNGEE. V shed 4 bases, J shed 1 base, and the junction held 6 bases outside the gene matches. This CDR3 region has 15 residues. CDR3 residues: CASSSGTGISYEQYF. As DNA, the CDR3 is TGTGCCAGCAGCTCGGGGACAGGGATTTCCTACGAGCAGTACTTC.

The chain is built from TRBV2 and TRBJ1-6, with 7 bases that match TRBD1. There are 15 residues in the CDR3. Per the germline V gene, CDR1 is SNHLY and CDR2 is FYNNEI. The trim removed 2 bases at V and 7 bases at J, leaving 5 bases unmatched. The CDR3 DNA follows: TGTGCCAGCAGTGAAAGACAGGGTCAAAATTCACCCCTCCACTTT. It encodes CASSERQGQNSPLHF. The full variable domain, completed using reference TRBV2 and TRBJ1-6, is EPEVTQTPSHQVTQMGQEVILRCVPISNHLYFYWYRQILGQKVEFLVSFYNNEISEKSEIFDDQFSVERPDGSNFTLKIRSTKLEDSAMYFCASSERQGQNSPLHFGNGTRLTVT.

V is TRBV18 and J is TRBJ2-5; 8 nucleotides align to TRBD1. Germline V gene lookup returns CDR1 KGHSH and CDR2 LQKENI. Trimming cost V 3 bases and J 4 bases; bases outside gene matches: 4. The length of the CDR3 is 14 residues. The chain's CDR3 is CASSPPDRGETQYF. CDR3 bases: TGTGCCAGCTCACCGCCAGACAGGGGAGAGACCCAGTACTTC.

The gene calls are TRBV7-6 and TRBJ1-3; the D gene is possibly TRBD1 (5 bases). V was trimmed by 5 bases and J by 0 bases, leaving 14 bases between them. The CDR3 sequence is 16 residues long. The V gene's germline CDR1 is SGHVS and CDR2 FNYEAQ. The CDR3 DNA sequence: TGTGCCAGCAGCACAGACAGCCTTCACTCTGGAAACACCATATATTTT. It yields the protein CASSTDSLHSGNTIYF. Looking up the rest from reference TRBV7-6 and TRBJ1-3 gives the full variable domain: GAGVSQSPRYKVTKRGQDVALRCDPISGHVSLYWYRQALGQGPEFLTYFNYEAQQDKSGLPNDRFSAERPEGSISTLTIQRTEQRDSAMYRCASSTDSLHSGNTIYFGEGSWLTVV.

This chain links TRBV5-4 with TRBJ1-4, with 11 bases lining up with TRBD1. The trim removed 3 bases at V and 7 bases at J, leaving 11 bases unmatched. CDR3 size: 17 residues. CDR1 and CDR2 (germline): SGHNT, YYREEE (reference sequence). This chain's CDR3 is CASSYGQGALEGEKLFF. CDR3 bases: TGTGCCAGCAGCTACGGACAGGGGGCCTTGGAAGGTGAAAAACTGTTTTTT. The full variable domain, completed using reference TRBV5-4 and TRBJ1-4, is ETGVTQSPTHLIKTRGQQVTLRCSSQSGHNTVSWYQQALGQGPQFIFQYYREEENGRGNFPPRFSGLQFPNYSSELNVNALELDDSALYLCASSYGQGALEGEKLFFGSGTQLSVL.

The chain couples TRBV5-4 to TRBJ1-1; D is perhaps TRBD1 (5 bases). CDR1 is SGHNT, CDR2 YYREEE, per germline (reference sequence). V was shortened by 8 bases and J by 2 bases, with 13 bases between the two germline ends. This CDR3 has 13 residues. The DNA for the CDR3 is TGTGCCAGTATGATAGACAGTAACACTGAAGCTTTCTTT. Protein sequence: CASMIDSNTEAFF.

This clone was seen many times. The chain joins TRBV6-5 to TRBJ2-7; the D is unclear. This CDR3 region has 12 residues. Per germline, CDR1 MNHEY and CDR2 SVGAGI. V was pared by 0 bases and J by 7 bases, with 7 bases between. Here the CDR3 DNA reads TGTGCCAGCAGTTACTCTGGCTTAGAGCAGTACTTC. Amino acid sequence: CASSYSGLEQYF.

This chain connects TRBV5-4 to TRBJ2-5, with TRBD2 matching over 11 bases. V shed 4 bases and J 1 base; nucleotides not matched to a gene: 6. The CDR3 sequence is 16 residues long. Germline values: CDR1 SGHNT, CDR2 YYREEE (reference sequence). CDR3 nucleotides: TGTGCCAGCAGCGAGGGACTAGCGGAGACCCAAGAGACCCAGTACTTC. Amino acid sequence: CASSEGLAETQETQYF.

V is TRBV7-3 and J is TRBJ2-6, with TRBD1 matching 8 bases. CDR1 and CDR2 from the germline V gene are SGHTA and FQGTGA. The CDR3 contains 20 residues. V shed 5 bases, J shed 0 bases, and the junction held 15 bases outside the gene matches. CDR3 sequence (DNA): TGTGCCAGCAGCCCCTACAGACAGGGGCACAAAGGCTCTGGGGCCAACGTCCTGACTTTC. It yields the protein CASSPYRQGHKGSGANVLTF.

This chain links TRBV9 with TRBJ1-5, with D maybe TRBD1 (6 bases). The CDR3 consists of 15 residues. The germline V gene has CDR1 SGDLS and CDR2 YYNGEE. Trimming pared 3 bases from V and 4 bases from J, leaving 14 bases between. CDR3 nucleotide sequence: TGTGCCAGCAGCGAGTCCGGGACACCGAATCAGCCCCAGCATTTT. It yields the protein CASSESGTPNQPQHF.

This sequence joins TRBV4-1 and TRBJ1-6; D gene unclear. The CDR3 is 15 amino acids. Trimming removed 1 base from V and 4 bases from J, with 8 bases in between. Germline values: CDR1 MGHRA, CDR2 YSYEKL. The CDR3 sequence is CASSQVASYNSPLHF. In nucleotides, the CDR3 is TGCGCCAGCAGCCAAGTGGCATCTTATAATTCACCCCTCCACTTT.

The chain combines TRBV12-3 or TRBV12-4 with TRBJ1-2; TRBD1 matches at 7 bases. This CDR3 spans 12 amino acids. V trimming: 5 bases; J trimming: 4 bases; junction bases outside the gene matches: 1. The CDR3: CASSGTVYGYTF. Here the CDR3 DNA reads TGTGCCAGCAGTGGGACAGTCTATGGCTACACCTTC.

The rearrangement joins TRBV7-5 to TRBJ1-5. TRBV7-5 is noted as a pseudogene. This CDR3 is 19 amino acids long. CDR3 DNA: TGTGCCAGAAGCCCCATAAGGGAGGCGGGTATATATAGCAATCAGCCCCAGCATTTT. Translating gives CARSPIREAGIYSNQPQHF.

The J gene is TRBJ2-7, the V gene TRBV7-2; D is possibly TRBD2 (7 bases). CDR3 length: 15 residues. Trimming left V 1 base short and J 2 bases short, with 12 bases between. From germline, CDR1 is SGHTA and CDR2 FQGNSA. Here the CDR3 DNA reads TGTGCCAGCAGCTTAGAAGGGGGGGCGGCCTACGAGCAGTACTTC. Its protein product is CASSLEGGAAYEQYF.

In the case of this clone: The junction does not match germline at one end; this may be a read error. The chain couples TRBV5-1 to TRBJ2-3, with 9 bases that match TRBD1. The germline V gene encodes CDR1 SGHRS and CDR2 YFSETQ. This CDR3 comprises 15 residues. CDR3 sequence (DNA): TGCGCCAGCTGCTTGGGGACAGGGAGCACAGATACGCAGTATTTT. Protein sequence: CASCLGTGSTDTQYF.

This rearrangement joins TRBV6-2 or TRBV6-3 to TRBJ1-5, with D maybe TRBD1 (6 bases). CDR3 length equals 14 residues. Germline values: CDR1 MNHEY, CDR2 SVGEGT. V was pared by 4 bases and J by 3 bases, with 10 bases between. In DNA form, the CDR3 reads TGTGCCAGCAGTTCCGGACAGTACAATCAGCCCCAGCATTTT. Amino acid sequence: CASSSGQYNQPQHF.

The chain uses TRBV2 and TRBJ1-5; TRBD1 agrees at 7 bases. J was trimmed by 4 bases and V by 5 bases; bases with no gene match: 5. The CDR3 sequence is 14 residues long. Germline lookup yields CDR1 SNHLY and CDR2 FYNNEI. CDR3 region: CASSPPGGNQPQHF. The DNA of the CDR3 is TGTGCCAGCAGTCCCCCAGGGGGAAATCAGCCCCAGCATTTT.

This chain links TRBV2 with TRBJ1-1, with 10 bases identical to TRBD1. The V and J ends lost 5 bases and 4 bases, in that order; junction bases with no gene match: 10. This CDR3 spans 16 amino acids. Germline-derived CDR1 and CDR2 are SNHLY and FYNNEI. CDR3 bases: TGTGCCAGCAGTAGACAGGGGGCGAATCAGGGCACTGAAGCTTTCTTT. The encoded protein is CASSRQGANQGTEAFF.